The clone carrying this T cell receptor (beta chain) was detected only once. The antigen is not known. These data originate in a study of shared clonotypes between healthy human individuals. Study conclusions and caveats: Sequencing of the sorted subsets was shown by rarefaction to be incomplete despite large depth.

Naive CD8 cells lacked CD45RO and underwent positive selection for CCR7, leaving out terminally differentiated effector memory CD45RA+ cells. For each subset, genomic DNA was distributed in equal portions over several immunoSEQ plates. The assay was immunoSEQ multiplex PCR, and TCRdb's table has in-frame clones only and misses some. The profile shows around 610,000 clones, roughly 96% of them singletons. This clonotype was obtained from a woman between 25 and 40 years old in good health. Sample: naive CD8+ T cells sorted from blood.

The CDR3 DNA follows: TGTGCCAGTAGTATCTGGTCAGGGGGCAATCAGCCCCAGCATTTT. It codes for CASSIWSGGNQPQHF. The genes are TRBV19 and TRBJ1-5; TRBD1 is a possible D gene (6 bases). CDR1 and CDR2 from the germline V gene are LNHDA and SQIVND (reference sequence). Trimming shortened V by 3 bases and J by 2 bases, and 11 bases separated the two germline ends. This CDR3 is 15 amino acids long.